A single sample is the source of the 32 T cell receptor beta chains below, sequenced in a study of shared clonotypes between healthy human individuals. Some clones are missing from TCRdb's copy, which holds only in-frame ones; the method was immunoSEQ multiplex PCR. The sample lists about 530,000 clones, 90% to 96% occurring once. Material for sequencing was naive CD4+ T cells sorted from blood. Regarding subset: CD45RA+ positively selected. The receptors originated from a woman in her thirties in good health.

The rearrangement joins TRBV19 to TRBJ1-5; the D gene is possibly TRBD1 (6 bases). Trimming stripped 3 bases from V and 2 bases from J, with 14 bases between. The germline V gene encodes CDR1 LNHDA and CDR2 SQIVND (reference sequence). CDR3 length equals 16 residues. The CDR3: CASSIWGADGNQPQHF. The CDR3 DNA reads TGTGCCAGTAGTATTTGGGGGGCCGATGGCAATCAGCCCCAGCATTTT.

The chain uses TRBV6-5 and TRBJ2-1; D might be TRBD1 (5 bases). CDR3 length: 14 amino acids. V gave up 5 bases and J gave up 6 bases, with 14 bases separating them. The germline V gene has CDR1 MNHEY and CDR2 SVGAGI. The CDR3 DNA reads as TGTGCCAGCAGTGTAAGGGGTCCACGCAATGAGCAGTTCTTC. It encodes CASSVRGPRNEQFF.

The chain employs TRBV11-3 and TRBJ2-1; a possible D gene is TRBD2 (5 bases). The CDR3 length is 16 residues. Trimming pared 5 bases from V and 3 bases from J, leaving 17 bases between. Germline V gene data show CDR1 as SGHNT and CDR2 as YENEEA. The CDR3 spells CASSLGVGAGYNEQFF. The CDR3 nucleotides read TGTGCCAGCAGCCTAGGCGTGGGAGCCGGCTACAATGAGCAGTTCTTC.

The chain has TRBV29-1 and TRBJ1-1; D gene ambiguous. The CDR3 contains 14 residues. In germline, CDR1 is SQVTM, CDR2 ANQGSEA. Trimming shortened V by 3 bases and J by 3 bases, and 14 bases separated the two germline ends. The CDR3 loop is CSVETRLADTEAFF. CDR3 nucleotide sequence: TGCAGCGTTGAGACCCGGTTAGCAGACACTGAAGCTTTCTTT.

This clone was detected only once. The rearrangement joins TRBV27 to TRBJ2-7; 9 nucleotides line up with TRBD2. J lost 0 bases, V lost 0 bases, and 3 bases had no gene match. Germline assignment: CDR1 MNHEY and CDR2 SMNVEV (reference sequence). The CDR3 is 16 amino acids. For the CDR3, the DNA is TGTGCCAGCAGTTTATCTGGTAGCGGGAGCTCCTACGAGCAGTACTTC. Its translation: CASSLSGSGSSYEQYF.

The chain has TRBV6-1 and TRBJ2-7; 9 bases line up with TRBD2. This CDR3 has 16 amino acids. After removal of 4 bases from V and 6 bases from J, the junction contained 13 bases not matched to a gene. Germline-derived CDR1 and CDR2 are MNHNS and SASEGT. The CDR3 DNA sequence: TGTGCCAGCAGTGCTAGCGGGAACCCCCCTTACTCCGAGCAGTACTTC. It yields the protein CASSASGNPPYSEQYF.

This clone appeared a single time. V gene TRBV10-3 combines with J gene TRBJ1-1, with D hard to call. Trimming left V 3 bases short and J 4 bases short, with 12 bases between. Germline V gene data show CDR1 as ENHRY and CDR2 as SYGVKD. This CDR3 has 14 amino acids. CDR3 residues: CAISDKTAGTEAFF. The CDR3 nucleotides are TGTGCCATCAGTGACAAGACCGCGGGCACTGAAGCTTTCTTT.

The rearrangement joins TRBV5-1 to TRBJ2-2; 7 bases agree with TRBD2. Germline CDR1 and CDR2: SGHRS and YFSETQ. CDR3 length: 15 amino acids. Trimming removed 0 bases from V and 4 bases from J; junction bases left unmatched: 3. CDR3 DNA sequence: TGCGCCAGCAGCTTGGGCGGGAGTGCCACCGGGGAGCTGTTTTTT. It translates to CASSLGGSATGELFF.

The rearrangement uses TRBV11-2 and TRBJ2-1; unclear D gene. From germline, CDR1 is SGHAT and CDR2 FQNNGV. The length of the CDR3 is 15 residues. Deletions cut 1 base from V and 10 bases from J, with 17 bases between. The CDR3: CASSLAPGWLVEQFF. The CDR3 coding sequence is TGTGCCAGCAGCTTAGCACCCGGTTGGCTCGTGGAGCAGTTCTTC.

The chain joins TRBV28 to TRBJ1-5; D is uncertain. CDR3 length: 17 amino acids. CDR1 is MDHEN and CDR2 is SYDVKM in the germline V gene. V lost 0 bases to trimming and J lost 0 bases, with 12 bases between them. The CDR3 sequence is CASSLWAVSVSNQPQHF. The CDR3 DNA is TGTGCCAGCAGTTTATGGGCTGTTTCGGTTAGCAATCAGCCCCAGCATTTT.

The chain links TRBV7-6 to TRBJ1-4; D is unresolved. This CDR3 is built from 14 residues. V lost 0 bases and J 6 bases, leaving 8 bases between the germline ends. From germline, CDR1 is SGHVS and CDR2 FNYEAQ. CDR3 DNA sequence: TGTGCCAGCAGCTTAGCTGGGGTGGATGAAAAACTGTTTTTT. This sequence encodes CASSLAGVDEKLFF.

The CDR3 here is CASSQDKDSNTQYF. The CDR3 region has the DNA TGTGCCAGCAGCCAAGATAAGGACTCCAACACCCAGTACTTC. The chain links TRBV4-2 to TRBJ2-5; maybe TRBD2 (5 bases). CDR1 LGHNA and CDR2 YNFKEQ come from the germline V gene. The CDR3 has 14 amino acids. With 0 bases removed from V and 8 bases from J, the gap between germline ends came to 13 bases.

This chain joins TRBV18 and TRBJ2-5; D perhaps matches TRBD1 (6 bases). The CDR3 loop spans 15 amino acids. Germline V gene sequence: CDR1 KGHSH, CDR2 LQKENI. The V gene lost 0 bases and the J gene lost 1 base, with 9 bases spanning the gap. The CDR3 protein is CASSPPSGVQETQYF. CDR3 nucleotides: TGTGCCAGCTCACCACCATCAGGGGTCCAAGAGACCCAGTACTTC.

The rearrangement joins TRBV19 to TRBJ1-5; a weak D match, TRBD1 (5 bases). This CDR3 spans 13 amino acids. CDR1 is LNHDA, CDR2 SQIVND, per germline (reference sequence). V was clipped by 6 bases and J by 3 bases, with 9 bases between them. The CDR3 protein is CASSQGNNQPQHF. In nucleotides, the CDR3 is TGTGCCAGTAGCCAGGGAAACAATCAGCCCCAGCATTTT.

The chain links TRBV5-1 to TRBJ2-1; 12 bases align to TRBD2. Unmatched junction bases numbered 2, after V lost 7 bases and J lost 6 bases. The V gene's germline CDR1 is SGHRS and CDR2 YFSETQ. This CDR3 has 13 residues. The CDR3 nucleotides are TGCGCCAGCGCGGGACTAGCGGGCAATGAGCAGTTCTTC. It is translated as CASAGLAGNEQFF.

As DNA, the CDR3 is TGCGCCAGCAGCTTGGCTGTAGGGGCCACCGGGGAGCTGTTTTTT. This gives the protein CASSLAVGATGELFF. The chain couples TRBV5-1 to TRBJ2-2; D perhaps matches TRBD1 (5 bases). The germline V and J ends were trimmed by 0 bases and 4 bases, with 10 bases remaining between them. The CDR3 extends over 15 amino acids. Germline loops: CDR1 SGHRS, CDR2 YFSETQ.

The chain carries TRBV28 and TRBJ1-4; TRBD1 matches at 9 bases. The CDR3 covers 16 residues. The trim removed 4 bases at V and 8 bases at J, leaving 11 bases unmatched. Germline CDR1 reads MDHEN; CDR2 reads SYDVKM. This chain's CDR3 is CASSSPGQGRLEKLFF. CDR3 nucleotides: TGTGCCAGCAGTTCACCGGGACAGGGACGCTTGGAAAAACTGTTTTTT. The whole variable domain, remainder taken from reference TRBV28 and TRBJ1-4, is DVKVTQSSRYLVKRTGEKVFLECVQDMDHENMFWYRQDPGLGLRLIYFSYDVKMKEKGDIPEGYSVSREKKERFSLILESASTNQTSMYLCASSSPGQGRLEKLFFGSGTQLSVL.

The chain combines TRBV5-6 with TRBJ2-2; D is uncertain. The ends were cut back, 1 base at V and 3 bases at J, with 22 bases in the middle. The CDR3 runs to 19 residues. The germline V gene has CDR1 SGHDT and CDR2 YYEEEE. The CDR3 loop reads CASSLFWQVEFMDTGELFF. The CDR3 DNA sequence: TGTGCCAGCAGCTTGTTCTGGCAGGTAGAATTTATGGACACCGGGGAGCTGTTTTTT.

Note on this clone: The same CDR3 is also encoded by other DNA sequences in this sample. The rearrangement uses TRBV5-1 and TRBJ2-2, with unresolved D. Germline CDR1 and CDR2: SGHRS and YFSETQ. This CDR3 is built from 12 residues. Trimming took 2 bases from V and 2 from J, leaving 1 base between them. The CDR3: CASSFNTGELFF. CDR3 coding DNA: TGCGCCAGCAGCTTTAACACCGGGGAGCTGTTTTTT.

The chain employs TRBV7-6 and TRBJ2-7, with TRBD1 identical over 10 bases. The V gene's germline CDR1 is SGHVS and CDR2 FNYEAQ. V trimming: 1 base; J trimming: 4 bases; junction bases outside the gene matches: 7. The CDR3 spans 16 residues. CDR3 coding DNA: TGTGCCAGCAGCTTAGGCTATTCGGGACAGGGGTACGAGCAGTACTTC. Translating gives CASSLGYSGQGYEQYF.

The rearrangement uses TRBV4-1 and TRBJ2-7; 10 bases line up with TRBD2. V gave up 4 bases and J gave up 0 bases; unmatched junction bases: 6. This CDR3 has 16 residues. Germline V gene data show CDR1 as MGHRA and CDR2 as YSYEKL. Written as DNA, the CDR3 is TGCGCCAGCAGCCGGGGACTAGCGTTTAACTCCTACGAGCAGTACTTC. This sequence encodes CASSRGLAFNSYEQYF.

The CDR3, as DNA: TGTGCCAGCAGCCAGATCTACAGGGGTGGGCATGGCTACACCTTC. Residues: CASSQIYRGGHGYTF. The chain couples TRBV6-5 to TRBJ1-2; the match to TRBD1 covers 7 bases. This CDR3 is built from 15 residues. Looked up from germline, CDR1 is MNHEY and CDR2 is SVGAGI. With 6 bases clipped from V and 6 bases from J, the junction kept 13 bases outside the gene matches.

This rearrangement joins TRBV5-1 to TRBJ2-7, with D perhaps being TRBD1 or TRBD2 (5 bases each). V lost 4 bases, J lost 4 bases, and 21 bases lay in between. The CDR3 consists of 16 residues. In germline, CDR1 is SGHRS, CDR2 YFSETQ. CDR3 in DNA: TGCGCCAGCAGCACGGGACCCCCGGGGTTGGATTACGAGCAGTACTTC. Its protein product is CASSTGPPGLDYEQYF.

The chain joins TRBV5-8 to TRBJ2-2; TRBD2 aligns across 10 bases. The trim removed 1 base at V and 4 bases at J, leaving 7 bases unmatched. The CDR3 contains 17 residues. Per the germline V gene, CDR1 is SGHTS and CDR2 is YDEGEE. The CDR3 nucleotides read TGTGCCAGCAGCTTGTTGCTAGCGGGAGTCGGCACCGGGGAGCTGTTTTTT. Translating it yields CASSLLLAGVGTGELFF.

The rearrangement joins TRBV13 to TRBJ2-4; D is unclear. In germline, CDR1 is PRHDT, CDR2 FYEKMQ (reference sequence). The CDR3 consists of 12 residues. The V and J ends lost 8 bases and 4 bases respectively, with 9 bases between them. The CDR3 protein is CASSSEKNIQYF. Here the CDR3 DNA reads TGTGCCAGCTCCAGCGAGAAAAACATTCAGTACTTC.

This sequence joins TRBV5-1 and TRBJ2-2, with 14 bases fitting TRBD2. CDR3 length equals 16 residues. Germline V gene sequence: CDR1 SGHRS, CDR2 YFSETQ. With V trimmed by 4 bases and J by 5 bases, 4 bases remained unmatched. The CDR3 sequence: CASSPGLAGETGELFF. CDR3 in DNA: TGCGCCAGCAGCCCGGGACTAGCGGGAGAGACCGGGGAGCTGTTTTTT.

The chain carries TRBV5-1 and TRBJ1-4, with 8 nucleotides matching TRBD1. The CDR3 has 14 residues. J was trimmed by 6 bases and V by 4 bases; bases with no gene match: 5. Germline lookup yields CDR1 SGHRS and CDR2 YFSETQ. CDR3 in amino acids: CASSMGQADEKLFF. In nucleotides, the CDR3 is TGCGCCAGCAGCATGGGACAGGCGGATGAAAAACTGTTTTTT.

V gene TRBV2 combines with J gene TRBJ2-1; D may be TRBD1 or TRBD2 (5 bases each). Germline V CDR1 and CDR2: SNHLY, FYNNEI. The length of the CDR3 is 14 residues. The germline V and J ends were trimmed by 4 bases and 2 bases, with 9 bases remaining between them. Here the CDR3 DNA reads TGTGCCAGCAGTGGGGACGGAACCTACAATGAGCAGTTCTTC. Its translation is CASSGDGTYNEQFF.

The genes are TRBV25-1 and TRBJ1-1; perhaps TRBD1 as D (6 bases). This CDR3 comprises 15 residues. Germline V gene lookup returns CDR1 MGHDK and CDR2 SYGVNS. Between the trimmed V and J ends, which lost 3 bases and 4 bases, there was a span of 15 bases. In nucleotides, the CDR3 is TGTGCCAGCAGTGATGCGGGGGCGCTGGGCACTGAAGCTTTCTTT. Encoded protein: CASSDAGALGTEAFF.

The chain recombines TRBV6-5 with TRBJ1-5, with D uncertain. The germline gives CDR1 MNHEY, CDR2 SVGAGI. The CDR3 spans 14 residues. The V and J ends lost 6 bases and 2 bases respectively, with 11 bases between them. CDR3 sequence: CASSPGVGNQPQHF. The CDR3 DNA follows: TGTGCCAGCAGCCCCGGGGTGGGCAATCAGCCCCAGCATTTT.

J is TRBJ2-7 and V is TRBV2, with D possibly matching TRBD1 (5 bases). Germline CDR1 reads SNHLY; CDR2 reads FYNNEI. CDR3 length equals 14 residues. Trimming shortened V by 5 bases and J by 6 bases, and 17 bases separated the two germline ends. In DNA form, the CDR3 reads TGTGCCAGCAGTAGCCAACAGGCTTGGGGCGAGCAGTACTTC. It specifies CASSSQQAWGEQYF. Full variable domain (remainder filled in from reference TRBV2 and TRBJ2-7): EPEVTQTPSHQVTQMGQEVILRCVPISNHLYFYWYRQILGQKVEFLVSFYNNEISEKSEIFDDQFSVERPDGSNFTLKIRSTKLEDSAMYFCASSSQQAWGEQYFGPGTRLTVT.

J is TRBJ2-3 and V is TRBV28; TRBD1 is a possible D gene (5 bases). The germline V gene encodes CDR1 MDHEN and CDR2 SYDVKM. CDR3 length equals 16 residues. Trimming stripped 3 bases from V and 1 base from J, with 14 bases between. The CDR3 region is CASSLGQADRTDTQYF. The DNA of the CDR3 is TGTGCCAGCAGTTTGGGGCAGGCAGATCGCACAGATACGCAGTATTTT.